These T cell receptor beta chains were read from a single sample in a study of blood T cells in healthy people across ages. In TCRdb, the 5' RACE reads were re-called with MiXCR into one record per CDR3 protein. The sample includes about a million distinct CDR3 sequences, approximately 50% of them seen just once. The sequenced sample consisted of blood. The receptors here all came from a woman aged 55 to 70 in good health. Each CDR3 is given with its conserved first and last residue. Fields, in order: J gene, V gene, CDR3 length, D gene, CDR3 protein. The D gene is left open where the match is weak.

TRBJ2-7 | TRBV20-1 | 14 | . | CSARAGYLSYEQYF
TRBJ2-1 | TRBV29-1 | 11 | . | CSRGWYNEQFF
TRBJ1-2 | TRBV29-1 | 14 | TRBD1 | CSVERDRGQGGYTF
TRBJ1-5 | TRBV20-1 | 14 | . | CSAKGGIGNQPQHF
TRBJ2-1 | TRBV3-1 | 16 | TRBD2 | CASSPRTSGFYNEQFF
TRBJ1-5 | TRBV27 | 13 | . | CASSFSGYQPQHF
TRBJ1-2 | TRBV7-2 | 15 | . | CASSLVLGPGYGYTF
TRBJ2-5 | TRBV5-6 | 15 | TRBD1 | CASSFRQGARETQYF
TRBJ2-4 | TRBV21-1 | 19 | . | CASSNRGPNIKGAKNIQYF
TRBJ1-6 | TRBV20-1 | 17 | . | CSARASLGIGYNSPLHF
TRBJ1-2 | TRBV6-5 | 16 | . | CASSSPSARGNYGYTF
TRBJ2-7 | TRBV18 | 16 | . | CASSVTPGTQGYEQYF
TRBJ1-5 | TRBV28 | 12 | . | CASSLLRQPQHF
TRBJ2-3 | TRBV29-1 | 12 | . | CSIRTGTDTQYF
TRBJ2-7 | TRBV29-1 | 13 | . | CSVEDQGPYEQYF
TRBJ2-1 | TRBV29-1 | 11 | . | CSVDRGTEQFF
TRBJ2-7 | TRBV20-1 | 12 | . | CSAYGGTYEQYF
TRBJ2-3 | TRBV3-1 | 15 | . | CASSPSVPSTDTQYF
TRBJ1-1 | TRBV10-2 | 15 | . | CASSFDWGGHTEAFF
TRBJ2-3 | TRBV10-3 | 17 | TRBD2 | CAISESSAGARSDTQYF